This section outlines one T cell receptor (beta chain) sequence together with its context. Its specificity is unknown. Then a second PCR, running about 7 to 11 cycles, was carried out with a sample-barcoded 5' primer and a J-beta primer mix. MiXCR, applied by TCRdb to the 5' RACE reads, yields one record per CDR3 protein. This table holds 710,000 or so distinct CDR3 sequences, 22% found once. The CDR3 loop spans 14 amino acids. Germline CDR1 is SGHAT and CDR2 is FQNNGV. This entry is derived from a study of blood T cells in healthy people across ages. Study-level points and caveats: Long-lived and aged donors differed, with more naive CD4+ cells and higher diversity in the long-lived.

The chain recombines TRBV11-2 with TRBJ2-1; no clear D gene. The last part of the DNA fits TRBJ2-5 better; the J call may be wrong. The sequence derives from a man in his 70s in good health. Sequenced material: blood. The CDR3 sequence: CASSFGLIGETQYF. In DNA form, the CDR3 reads TGTGCCAGCAGCTTCGGGTTAATAGGAGAGACCCAGTACTTC.